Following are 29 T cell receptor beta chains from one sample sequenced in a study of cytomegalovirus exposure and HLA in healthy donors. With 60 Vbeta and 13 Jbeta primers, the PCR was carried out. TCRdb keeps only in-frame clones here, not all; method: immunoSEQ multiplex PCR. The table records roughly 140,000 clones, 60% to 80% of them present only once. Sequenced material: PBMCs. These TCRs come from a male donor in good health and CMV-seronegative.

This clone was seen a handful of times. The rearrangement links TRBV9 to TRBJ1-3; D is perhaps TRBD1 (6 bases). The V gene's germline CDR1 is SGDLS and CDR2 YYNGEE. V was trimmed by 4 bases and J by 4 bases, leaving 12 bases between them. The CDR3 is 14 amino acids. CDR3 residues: CASSPTGRGNTIYF. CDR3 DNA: TGTGCCAGCAGCCCTACAGGGCGAGGAAACACCATATATTTT. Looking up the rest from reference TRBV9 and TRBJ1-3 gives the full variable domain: DSGVTQTPKHLITATGQRVTLRCSPRSGDLSVYWYQQSLDQGLQFLIQYYNGEERAKGNILERFSAQQFPDLHSELNLSSLELGDSALYFCASSPTGRGNTIYFGEGSWLTVV.

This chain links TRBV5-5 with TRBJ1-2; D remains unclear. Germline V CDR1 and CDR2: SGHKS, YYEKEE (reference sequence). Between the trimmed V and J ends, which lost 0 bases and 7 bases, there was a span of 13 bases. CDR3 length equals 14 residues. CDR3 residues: CASSLVQVPGGYTF. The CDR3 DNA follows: TGTGCCAGCAGCTTGGTTCAGGTACCAGGTGGCTACACCTTC.

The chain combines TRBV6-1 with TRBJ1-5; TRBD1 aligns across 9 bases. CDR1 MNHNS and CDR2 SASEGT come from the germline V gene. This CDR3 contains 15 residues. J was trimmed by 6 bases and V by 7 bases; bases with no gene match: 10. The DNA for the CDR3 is TGTGCCAGCACCCAAAGGGGACAGGGAGTTCAGCCCCAGCATTTT. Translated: CASTQRGQGVQPQHF.

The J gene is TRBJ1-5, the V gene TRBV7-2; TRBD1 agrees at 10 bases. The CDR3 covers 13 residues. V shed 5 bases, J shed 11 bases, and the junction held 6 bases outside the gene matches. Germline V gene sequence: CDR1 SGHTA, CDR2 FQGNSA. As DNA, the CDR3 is TGTGCCAGCAGCCGGGACAGGGGAGGGGCCCAGCATTTT. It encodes CASSRDRGGAQHF.

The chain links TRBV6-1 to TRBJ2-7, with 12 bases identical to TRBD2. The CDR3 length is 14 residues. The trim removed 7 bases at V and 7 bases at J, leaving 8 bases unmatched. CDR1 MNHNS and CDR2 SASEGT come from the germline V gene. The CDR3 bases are TGTGCCAGCACCCTAGCGGGGGGGCCGTGGGAGCAGTACTTC. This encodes CASTLAGGPWEQYF.

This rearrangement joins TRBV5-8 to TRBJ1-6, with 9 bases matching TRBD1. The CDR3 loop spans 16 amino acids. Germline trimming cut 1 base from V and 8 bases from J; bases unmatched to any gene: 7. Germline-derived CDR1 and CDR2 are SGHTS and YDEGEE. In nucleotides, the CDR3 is TGTGCCAGCAGCTTGTGGATCGGGACAGGGTATTCACCCCTCCACTTT. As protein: CASSLWIGTGYSPLHF.

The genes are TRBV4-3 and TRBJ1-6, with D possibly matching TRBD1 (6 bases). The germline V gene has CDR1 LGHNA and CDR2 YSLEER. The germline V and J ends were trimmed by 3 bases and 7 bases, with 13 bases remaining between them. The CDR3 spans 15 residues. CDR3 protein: CASSQEQGRNSPLHF. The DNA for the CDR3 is TGCGCCAGCAGCCAGGAGCAGGGGAGAAATTCACCCCTCCACTTT.

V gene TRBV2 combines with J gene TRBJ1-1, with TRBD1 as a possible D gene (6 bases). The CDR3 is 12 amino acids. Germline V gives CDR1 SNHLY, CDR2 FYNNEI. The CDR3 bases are TGTGCAGGGGGGGTTATGAACACTGAAGCTTTCTTT. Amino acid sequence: CAGGVMNTEAFF. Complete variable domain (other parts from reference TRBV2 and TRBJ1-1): EPEVTQTPSHQVTQMGQEVILRCVPISNHLYFYWYRQILGQKVEFLVSFYNNEISEKSEIFDDQFSVERPDGSNFTLKIRSTKLEDSAMYFCAGGVMNTEAFFGQGTRLTVV.

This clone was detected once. This chain's CDR3 is CASSYGQGRLFF. CDR3 bases: TGTGCCAGCAGCTACGGACAGGGGCGTCTGTTTTTT. The J gene is TRBJ2-2, the V gene TRBV11-2, with 9 bases lining up with TRBD1. Germline V CDR1 and CDR2: SGHAT, FQNNGV. After removal of 4 bases from V and 14 bases from J, the junction contained 5 bases not matched to a gene. The CDR3 consists of 12 residues.

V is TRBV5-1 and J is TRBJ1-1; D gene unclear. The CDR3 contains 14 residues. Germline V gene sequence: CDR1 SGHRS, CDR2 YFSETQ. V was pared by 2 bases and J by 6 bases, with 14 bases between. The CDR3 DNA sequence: TGCGCCAGCAGCTTCGAAAGTGGGCGAGCTGAAGCTTTCTTT. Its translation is CASSFESGRAEAFF.

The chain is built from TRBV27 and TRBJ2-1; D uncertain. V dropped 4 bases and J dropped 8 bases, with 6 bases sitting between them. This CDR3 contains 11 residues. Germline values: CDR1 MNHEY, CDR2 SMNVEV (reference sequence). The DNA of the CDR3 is TGTGCCAGCAGTTCCCTCGATGAGCAGTTCTTC. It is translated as CASSSLDEQFF.

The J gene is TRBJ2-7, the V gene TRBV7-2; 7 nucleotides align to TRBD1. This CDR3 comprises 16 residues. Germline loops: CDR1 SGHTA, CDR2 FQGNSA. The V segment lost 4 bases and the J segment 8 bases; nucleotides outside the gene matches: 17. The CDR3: CASSSPMDRWGNQQYF. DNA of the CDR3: TGTGCCAGCAGCTCGCCCATGGACAGGTGGGGGAACCAGCAGTACTTC.

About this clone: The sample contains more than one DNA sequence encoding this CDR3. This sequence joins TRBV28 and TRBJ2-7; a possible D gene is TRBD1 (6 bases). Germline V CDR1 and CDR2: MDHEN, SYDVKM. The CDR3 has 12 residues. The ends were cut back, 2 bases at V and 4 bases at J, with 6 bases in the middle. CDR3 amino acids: CASSLTGYEQYF. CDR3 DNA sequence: TGTGCCAGCAGTTTAACAGGGTACGAGCAGTACTTC.

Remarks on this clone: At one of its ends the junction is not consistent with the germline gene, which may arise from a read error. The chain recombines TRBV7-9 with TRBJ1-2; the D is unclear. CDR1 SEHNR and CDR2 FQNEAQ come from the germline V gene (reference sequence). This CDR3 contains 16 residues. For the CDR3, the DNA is TGTTCCAGCAGCCCCGGAGGAGCGGCCGCTAACTATGGCTACACCTTC. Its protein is CSSSPGGAAANYGYTF. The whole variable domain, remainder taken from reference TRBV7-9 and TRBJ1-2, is DTGVSQNPRHKITKRGQNVTFRCDPISEHNRLYWYRQTLGQGPEFLTYFQNEAQLEKSRLLSDRFSAERPKGSFSTLEIQRTEQGDSAMYLCSSSPGGAAANYGYTFGSGTRLTVV.

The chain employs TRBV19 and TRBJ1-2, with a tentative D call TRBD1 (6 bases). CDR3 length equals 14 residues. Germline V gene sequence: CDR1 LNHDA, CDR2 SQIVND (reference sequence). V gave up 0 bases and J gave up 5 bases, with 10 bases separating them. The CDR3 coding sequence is TGTGCCAGTAGTATAGAAGGGGGTGCGTATGGCTACACCTTC. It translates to CASSIEGGAYGYTF.

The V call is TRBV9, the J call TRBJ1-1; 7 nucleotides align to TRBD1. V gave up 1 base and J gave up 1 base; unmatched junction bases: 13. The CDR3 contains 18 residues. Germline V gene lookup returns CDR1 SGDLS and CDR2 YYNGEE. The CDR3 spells CASSVSPGQNMKNTEAFF. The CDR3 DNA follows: TGTGCCAGCAGCGTAAGCCCGGGACAGAATATGAAGAACACTGAAGCTTTCTTT.

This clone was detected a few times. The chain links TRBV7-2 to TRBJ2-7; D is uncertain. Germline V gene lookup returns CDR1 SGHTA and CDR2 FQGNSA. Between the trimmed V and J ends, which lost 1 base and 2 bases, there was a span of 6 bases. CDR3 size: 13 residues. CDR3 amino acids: CASSLVPAYEQYF. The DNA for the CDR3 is TGTGCCAGCAGCTTAGTCCCGGCCTACGAGCAGTACTTC.

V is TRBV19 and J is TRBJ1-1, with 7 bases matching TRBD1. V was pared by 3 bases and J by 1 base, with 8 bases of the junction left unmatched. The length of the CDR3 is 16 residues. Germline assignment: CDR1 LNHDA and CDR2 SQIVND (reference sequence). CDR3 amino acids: CASSMYLSGGNTEAFF. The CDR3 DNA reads TGTGCCAGTAGTATGTATTTGTCAGGGGGGAACACTGAAGCTTTCTTT.

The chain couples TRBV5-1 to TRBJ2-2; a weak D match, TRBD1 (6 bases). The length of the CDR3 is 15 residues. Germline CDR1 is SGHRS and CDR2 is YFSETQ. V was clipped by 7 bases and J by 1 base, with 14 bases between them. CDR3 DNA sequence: TGCGCCAGCTCCCGACAGGTCATGAACACCGGGGAGCTGTTTTTT. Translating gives CASSRQVMNTGELFF.

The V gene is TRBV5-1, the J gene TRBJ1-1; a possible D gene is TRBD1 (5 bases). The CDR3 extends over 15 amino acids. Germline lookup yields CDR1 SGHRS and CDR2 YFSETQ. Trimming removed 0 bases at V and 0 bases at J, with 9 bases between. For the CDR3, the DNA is TGCGCCAGCAGCTTGGAGCGGGGGATGAACACTGAAGCTTTCTTT. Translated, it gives CASSLERGMNTEAFF.

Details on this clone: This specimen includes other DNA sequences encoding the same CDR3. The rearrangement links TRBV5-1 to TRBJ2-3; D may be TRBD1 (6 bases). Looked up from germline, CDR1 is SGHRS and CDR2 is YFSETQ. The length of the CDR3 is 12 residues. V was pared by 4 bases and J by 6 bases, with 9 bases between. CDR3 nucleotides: TGCGCCAGCAGCCCGCAGGGGGATACGCAGTATTTT. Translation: CASSPQGDTQYF.

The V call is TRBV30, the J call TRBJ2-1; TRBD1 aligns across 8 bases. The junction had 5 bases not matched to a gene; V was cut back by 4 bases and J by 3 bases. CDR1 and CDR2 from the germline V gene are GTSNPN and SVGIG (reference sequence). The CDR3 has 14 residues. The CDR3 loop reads CAWTSGTGYNEQFF. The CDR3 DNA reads TGTGCCTGGACTTCCGGGACAGGCTACAATGAGCAGTTCTTC.

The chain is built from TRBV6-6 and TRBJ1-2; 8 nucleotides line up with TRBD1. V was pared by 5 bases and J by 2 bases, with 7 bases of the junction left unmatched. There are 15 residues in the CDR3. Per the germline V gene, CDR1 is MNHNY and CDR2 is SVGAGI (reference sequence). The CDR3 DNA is TGTGCCAGCAGTACCGACAGGGGATCAAACTATGGCTACACCTTC. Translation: CASSTDRGSNYGYTF.

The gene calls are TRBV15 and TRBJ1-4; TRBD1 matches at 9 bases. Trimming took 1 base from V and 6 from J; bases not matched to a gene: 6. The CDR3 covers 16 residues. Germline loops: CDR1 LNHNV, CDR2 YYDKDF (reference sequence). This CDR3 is CATSRALGQGDEKLFF. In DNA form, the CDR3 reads TGTGCCACCAGCAGAGCCTTGGGACAGGGCGATGAAAAACTGTTTTTT.

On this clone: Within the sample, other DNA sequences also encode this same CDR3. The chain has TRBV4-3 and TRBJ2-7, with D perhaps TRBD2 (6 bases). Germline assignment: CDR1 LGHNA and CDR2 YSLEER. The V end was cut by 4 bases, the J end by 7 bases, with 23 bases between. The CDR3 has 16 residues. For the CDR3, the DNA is TGCGCCAGCAGCCCGAATCGGCGGGACGGAGTTTATGAGCAGTACTTC. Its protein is CASSPNRRDGVYEQYF.

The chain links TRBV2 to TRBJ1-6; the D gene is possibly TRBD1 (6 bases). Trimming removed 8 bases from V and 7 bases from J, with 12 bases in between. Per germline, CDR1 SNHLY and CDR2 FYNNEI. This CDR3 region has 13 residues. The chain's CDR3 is CASHREGNSPLHF. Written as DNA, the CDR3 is TGTGCCAGCCACAGGGAAGGAAATTCACCCCTCCACTTT.

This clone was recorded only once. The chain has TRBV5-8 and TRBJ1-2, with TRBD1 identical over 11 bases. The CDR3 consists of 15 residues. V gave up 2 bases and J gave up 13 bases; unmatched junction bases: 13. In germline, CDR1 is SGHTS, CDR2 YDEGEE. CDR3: CASSLGLGQGEFTTF. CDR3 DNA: TGTGCCAGCAGCTTAGGGCTGGGACAGGGGGAATTTACCACCTTC.

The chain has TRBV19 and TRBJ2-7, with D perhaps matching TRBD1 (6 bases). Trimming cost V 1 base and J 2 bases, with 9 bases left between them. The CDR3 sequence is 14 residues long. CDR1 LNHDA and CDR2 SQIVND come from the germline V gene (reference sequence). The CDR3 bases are TGTGCCAGTAGTATAGGACAGGCCACCTACGAGCAGTACTTC. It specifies CASSIGQATYEQYF.

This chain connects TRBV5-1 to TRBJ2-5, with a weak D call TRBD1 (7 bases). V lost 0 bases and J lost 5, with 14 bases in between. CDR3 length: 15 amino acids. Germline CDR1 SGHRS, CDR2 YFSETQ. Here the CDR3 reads CASSLVGQGGETQYF. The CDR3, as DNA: TGCGCCAGCAGCTTGGTTGGCCAGGGGGGTGAGACCCAGTACTTC.